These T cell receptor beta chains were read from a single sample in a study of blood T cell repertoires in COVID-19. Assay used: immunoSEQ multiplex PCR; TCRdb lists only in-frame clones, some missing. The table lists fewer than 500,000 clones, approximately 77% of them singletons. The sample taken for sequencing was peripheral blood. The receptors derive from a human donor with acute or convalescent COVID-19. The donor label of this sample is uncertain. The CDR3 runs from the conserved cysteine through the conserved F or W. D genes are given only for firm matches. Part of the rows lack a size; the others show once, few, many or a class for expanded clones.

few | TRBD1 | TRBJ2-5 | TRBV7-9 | TGTGCCAGCAGCTCCAGGGGGCTGGAGACCCAGTACTTC | CASSSRGLETQYF
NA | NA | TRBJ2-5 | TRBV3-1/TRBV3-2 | TGTGCCAGCAGCCAATCCGTCAGCCAAGAGACCCAGTACTTC | CASSQSVSQETQYF
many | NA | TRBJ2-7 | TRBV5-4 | TGTGCCAGCAGCTCGGGGTTGGATAAGGGCTACGAGCAGTACTTC | CASSSGLDKGYEQYF
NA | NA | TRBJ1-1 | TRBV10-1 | TGCGCCAGCAGTGAGTACAGGGAGACCACTGAAGCTTTCTTT | CASSEYRETTEAFF
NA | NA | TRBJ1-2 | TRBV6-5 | TGTGCCAGCAGTTACGAAGGGGGGGCGGGAGGCTACACCTTC | CASSYEGGAGGYTF
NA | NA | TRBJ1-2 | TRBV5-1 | TGCGCCAGCAGCTTTTCAACAGGGTATGGCTACACCTTC | CASSFSTGYGYTF
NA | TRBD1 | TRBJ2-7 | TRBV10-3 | TGTGCCATCAGCAACCGGGACAGGTCCTACGAGCAGTACTTC | CAISNRDRSYEQYF
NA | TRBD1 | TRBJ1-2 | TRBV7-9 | TGTGCCAGCAGCCCCCGACAGGGCGACGGGATTGACTACACCTTC | CASSPRQGDGIDYTF
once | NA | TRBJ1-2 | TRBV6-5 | TGTGCCAGCAGACAGGGTGACTATGGCTACACCTTC | CASRQGDYGYTF
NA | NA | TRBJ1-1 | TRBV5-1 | TGCGCCAGCAGCTATTTCGTCGCAGGGAAAAACACTGAAGCTTTCTTT | CASSYFVAGKNTEAFF
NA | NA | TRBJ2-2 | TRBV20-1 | TGCAGTGCTATAAACACCGGGGAGCTGTTTTTT | CSAINTGELFF
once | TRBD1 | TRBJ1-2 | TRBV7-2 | TGTGCCAGCAGCCCCGGGACAGCCACTAACTATGGCTACACCTTC | CASSPGTATNYGYTF
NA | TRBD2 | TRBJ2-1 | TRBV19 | TGTGCCAGTAGTATTCTTACTAGCGGGAGGGCCATTGTCCATGAGCAGTTCTTC | CASSILTSGRAIVHEQFF
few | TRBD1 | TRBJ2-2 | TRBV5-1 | TGCGCCAGCAGCTTGTTGGGACAGGGGAACACCGGGGAGCTGTTTTTT | CASSLLGQGNTGELFF
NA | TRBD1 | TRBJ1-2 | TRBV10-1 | TGCGCCAGCAGCCTACAGGGGGCCGACTATGGCTACACCTTC | CASSLQGADYGYTF
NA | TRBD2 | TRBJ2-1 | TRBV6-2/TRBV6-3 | TGTGCCAGCAGTTACTACGGAGCGGGAGGGTACAATGAGCAGTTCTTC | CASSYYGAGGYNEQFF
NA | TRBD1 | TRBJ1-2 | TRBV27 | TGTGCCAGTACTTCGCTAGAGACAGGGAGCTATAACTATGGCTACACCTTC | CASTSLETGSYNYGYTF
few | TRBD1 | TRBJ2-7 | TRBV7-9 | TGTGCCAGCAGCCGTGGGGACAGGAGAACCATTTTGGGGCAGTACTTC | CASSRGDRRTILGQYF
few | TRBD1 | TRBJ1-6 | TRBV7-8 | TGTGCCAGCAGCTTATCAGGGGGTAATTCACCCCTCCACTTT | CASSLSGGNSPLHF
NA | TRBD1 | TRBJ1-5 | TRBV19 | TGTGCCAGTAGCCGCCCCGACAGGGGGCACAATCAGCCCCAGCATTTT | CASSRPDRGHNQPQHF
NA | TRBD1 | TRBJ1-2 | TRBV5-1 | TGCGCCAGCAGCTTGGCAGGGACAGGGAACTATGGCTACACCTTC | CASSLAGTGNYGYTF
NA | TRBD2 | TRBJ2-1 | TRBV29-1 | TGCAGCGTAGTACTAGCGGGGGGGCCTCGTGAGCAGTTCTTC | CSVVLAGGPREQFF
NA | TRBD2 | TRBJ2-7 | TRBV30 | TGTGCCTGGCAAGGACTAGCGGGAGTGAGCTCCTACGAGCAGTACTTC | CAWQGLAGVSSYEQYF
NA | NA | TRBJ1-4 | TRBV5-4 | TGTGCCAGCAGCTCCGAGAGGCAGGGATATGAAAAACTGTTTTTT | CASSSERQGYEKLFF
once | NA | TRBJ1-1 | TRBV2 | TGTGCCAGCACCCCCCAGGGTGCAGGACACACTGAAGCTTTCTTT | CASTPQGAGHTEAFF
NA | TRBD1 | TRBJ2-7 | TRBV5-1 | TGCGCCAGCAGCTTCGGGACAGCTTCCTACGAGCAGTACTTC | CASSFGTASYEQYF
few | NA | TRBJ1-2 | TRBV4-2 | TGTGCCAGCAGCCAAGGCCCCGCGGGAGCTAACTATGGCTACACCTTC | CASSQGPAGANYGYTF
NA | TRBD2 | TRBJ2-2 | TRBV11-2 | TGTGCCAGCAGACCAGTCCGACGATCTCGGGGGGGCCGAACCGGGGAGCTGTTTTTT | CASRPVRRSRGGRTGELFF
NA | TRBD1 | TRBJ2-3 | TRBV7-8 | TGTGCCAGCAGCCATGTCCCTGGGGACAGGGTACCCCTCATTCATACGCAGTATTTT | CASSHVPGDRVPLIHTQYF
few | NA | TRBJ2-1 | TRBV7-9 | TGTGCCAGCAGCTTCGGCGGAACCACCGCCTACAATGAGCAGTTCTTC | CASSFGGTTAYNEQFF
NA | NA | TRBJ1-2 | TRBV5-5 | TGTGCCAGCAGCTCTAGAAGTATGCGATACACCTTC | CASSSRSMRYTF
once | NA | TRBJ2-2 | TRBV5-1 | TGCGCCAGCACGTCCTCTAGCGCCCCGAACACCGGGGAGCTGTTTTTT | CASTSSSAPNTGELFF
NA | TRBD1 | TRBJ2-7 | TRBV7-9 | TGTGCCAGCAGCTTAGGTCGAGGGGACAGCCTATACTACGAGCAGTACTTC | CASSLGRGDSLYYEQYF
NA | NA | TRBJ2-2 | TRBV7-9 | TGTGCCAGCAGCCAGTTTGATAGCTGGACCGGGGAGCTGTTTTTT | CASSQFDSWTGELFF
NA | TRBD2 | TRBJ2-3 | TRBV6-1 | TGTGCCAGCAGTGGACTAGCGGGGTTGGGCACAGATACGCAGTATTTT | CASSGLAGLGTDTQYF
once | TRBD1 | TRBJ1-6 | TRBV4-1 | TGCGCCAGCAGCCAGTACACAGGGGATTCACCCCTCCACTTT | CASSQYTGDSPLHF